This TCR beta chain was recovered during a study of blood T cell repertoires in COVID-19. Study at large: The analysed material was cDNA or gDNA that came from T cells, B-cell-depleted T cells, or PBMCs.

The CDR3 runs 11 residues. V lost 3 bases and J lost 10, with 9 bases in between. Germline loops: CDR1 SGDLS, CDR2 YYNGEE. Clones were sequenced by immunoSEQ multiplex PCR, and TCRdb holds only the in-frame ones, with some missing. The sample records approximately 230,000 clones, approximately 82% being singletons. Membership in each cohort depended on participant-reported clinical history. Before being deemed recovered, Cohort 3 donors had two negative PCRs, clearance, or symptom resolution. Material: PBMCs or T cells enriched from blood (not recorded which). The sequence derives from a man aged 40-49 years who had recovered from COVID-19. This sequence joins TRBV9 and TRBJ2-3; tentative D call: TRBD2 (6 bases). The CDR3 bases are TGTGCCAGCAGCGCGCCGGGGGCGCAGTATTTT. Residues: CASSAPGAQYF. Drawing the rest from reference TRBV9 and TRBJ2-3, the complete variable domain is DSGVTQTPKHLITATGQRVTLRCSPRSGDLSVYWYQQSLDQGLQFLIQYYNGEERAKGNILERFSAQQFPDLHSELNLSSLELGDSALYFCASSAPGAQYFGPGTRLTVL.